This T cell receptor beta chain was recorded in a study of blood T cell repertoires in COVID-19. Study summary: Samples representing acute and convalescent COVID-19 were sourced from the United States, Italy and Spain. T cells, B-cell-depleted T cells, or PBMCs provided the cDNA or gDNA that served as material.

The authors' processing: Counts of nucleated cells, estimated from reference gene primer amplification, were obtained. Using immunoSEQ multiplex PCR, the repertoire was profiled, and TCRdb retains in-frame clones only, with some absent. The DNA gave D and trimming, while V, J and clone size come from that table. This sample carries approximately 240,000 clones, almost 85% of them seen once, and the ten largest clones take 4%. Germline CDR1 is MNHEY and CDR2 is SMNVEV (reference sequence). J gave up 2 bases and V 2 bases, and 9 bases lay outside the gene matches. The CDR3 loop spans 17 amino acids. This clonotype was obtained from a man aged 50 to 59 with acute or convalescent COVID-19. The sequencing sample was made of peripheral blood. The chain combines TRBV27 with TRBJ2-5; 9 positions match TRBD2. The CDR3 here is CASSLGPGAGGQETQYF. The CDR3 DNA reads TGTGCCAGCAGTTTAGGGCCCGGGGCGGGAGGGCAAGAGACCCAGTACTTC.